These 19 T cell receptor beta chains were sequenced from one sample in a study of T cell responses to AZD1222 COVID-19 vaccine. Only in-frame clones appear in the TCRdb table, and some are missing; sequencing was by immunoSEQ multiplex PCR. The data hold some 150,000 clones, with approximately 90% observed a single time. Sequenced material: peripheral blood, taken on day 0 of MenACWY control vaccination. The receptors were gathered from an adult in good health.

The DNA for the CDR3 is TGTGCCAGTAGTATTTCGACCAACGAGCAGTACTTC. Protein product: CASSISTNEQYF. The chain combines TRBV19 with TRBJ2-7; D not certain. The CDR3 consists of 12 residues. V shed 3 bases and J shed 5 bases, with 8 bases lying between them. Germline CDR1 LNHDA, CDR2 SQIVND (reference sequence).

This rearrangement joins TRBV5-5 to TRBJ2-2; D ambiguous. Germline V lookup: CDR1 SGHKS, CDR2 YYEKEE (reference sequence). This CDR3 comprises 15 residues. The V and J ends lost 4 bases and 3 bases respectively, with 13 bases between them. This chain's CDR3 is CASSPAEHDTGELFF. CDR3 DNA sequence: TGTGCCAGCAGCCCGGCCGAACACGACACCGGGGAGCTGTTTTTT.

The chain couples TRBV7-9 to TRBJ1-5; maybe TRBD1 (5 bases). The CDR3 has 14 residues. Between the trimmed V and J ends, which lost 5 bases and 6 bases, there was a span of 14 bases. CDR1 and CDR2 from the germline V gene are SEHNR and FQNEAQ (reference sequence). The CDR3 is CASSARGAGQPQHF. DNA for the CDR3: TGTGCCAGCAGCGCACGCGGGGCGGGTCAGCCCCAGCATTTT.

The chain combines TRBV7-9 with TRBJ1-1; D remains ambiguous. Germline values: CDR1 SEHNR, CDR2 FQNEAQ (reference sequence). This CDR3 has 13 amino acids. Trimming removed 5 bases from V and 1 base from J, with 8 bases in between. The CDR3 is CASSQQANTEAFF. DNA of the CDR3: TGTGCCAGCAGCCAACAAGCGAACACTGAAGCTTTCTTT.

The chain has TRBV12-5 and TRBJ2-1, with 10 bases aligning to TRBD2. The V gene's germline CDR1 is LGHNT and CDR2 FRNRAP. V trimming: 0 bases; J trimming: 8 bases; junction bases outside the gene matches: 4. The CDR3 spans 15 residues. The CDR3 region is CASGLVLGLADEQFF. In nucleotides, the CDR3 is TGTGCTAGTGGTTTGGTCCTCGGACTAGCGGATGAGCAGTTCTTC.

This clone was counted a single time. The chain employs TRBV10-3 and TRBJ2-2, with TRBD2 matching over 8 bases. The CDR3 covers 14 residues. From germline, CDR1 is ENHRY and CDR2 SYGVKD. This CDR3 reads CAVTPGGYTGELFF. CDR3 DNA: TGTGCAGTCACCCCGGGAGGGTACACCGGGGAGCTGTTTTTT.

This chain uses TRBV2 with TRBJ1-2; D is ambiguous. V lost 3 bases to trimming and J lost 0 bases, with 5 bases between them. The germline V gene has CDR1 SNHLY and CDR2 FYNNEI. CDR3 length equals 13 residues. In nucleotides, the CDR3 is TGTGCCAGCAGTGAGGGTGCTAACTATGGCTACACCTTC. This gives the protein CASSEGANYGYTF.

The table lists this clone with a few counts. The rearrangement uses TRBV19 and TRBJ2-4; TRBD1 matches at 7 bases. Germline V gives CDR1 LNHDA, CDR2 SQIVND (reference sequence). Unmatched junction bases numbered 3, after V lost 3 bases and J lost 7 bases. There are 13 residues in the CDR3. CDR3 bases: TGTGCCAGTAGTATGACAGGGCTGAACATTCAGTACTTC. Translating gives CASSMTGLNIQYF.

The V call is TRBV5-4, the J call TRBJ2-7; TRBD2 matches 10 bases. J gave up 3 bases and V 0 bases, and 3 bases lay outside the gene matches. CDR3 length: 15 amino acids. CDR1 and CDR2 (germline): SGHNT, YYREEE (reference sequence). CDR3 sequence reads: CASSLEGTSDYEQYF. In nucleotides, the CDR3 is TGTGCCAGCAGCTTGGAAGGGACTAGCGACTACGAGCAGTACTTC.

This clone was recorded only once. CDR3 coding DNA: TGTGCCAGTAGTATGCGCGATACGCAGTATTTT. This sequence encodes CASSMRDTQYF. The rearrangement links TRBV19 to TRBJ2-3, with unresolved D. V was shortened by 3 bases and J by 6 bases, with 4 bases between the two germline ends. Germline lookup yields CDR1 LNHDA and CDR2 SQIVND (reference sequence). This CDR3 has 11 amino acids.

CDR3 DNA sequence: TGCGCCAGCAGCTTGGTCCCCGAAGACAGCTATGGCTACACCTTC. It encodes CASSLVPEDSYGYTF. The chain links TRBV5-1 to TRBJ1-2, with a possible D match to TRBD1 (5 bases). CDR1 SGHRS and CDR2 YFSETQ come from the germline V gene. The CDR3 is made up of 15 amino acids. The germline V and J ends were trimmed by 0 bases and 4 bases, with 13 bases remaining between them.

This chain joins TRBV28 and TRBJ1-1; D gene ambiguous. Trimming cost V 5 bases and J 5 bases, with 9 bases left between them. Germline values: CDR1 MDHEN, CDR2 SYDVKM. This CDR3 has 12 amino acids. This chain's CDR3 is CASSHRRTEAFF. CDR3 nucleotides: TGTGCCAGCAGTCATCGTAGGACTGAAGCTTTCTTT. Supplemented by reference TRBV28 and TRBJ1-1, the full variable domain reads DVKVTQSSRYLVKRTGEKVFLECVQDMDHENMFWYRQDPGLGLRLIYFSYDVKMKEKGDIPEGYSVSREKKERFSLILESASTNQTSMYLCASSHRRTEAFFGQGTRLTVV.

The chain couples TRBV7-3 to TRBJ2-5, with 8 positions matching TRBD2. The CDR3 runs to 13 residues. From germline, CDR1 is SGHTA and CDR2 FQGTGA. The ends lost 5 bases at V and 7 bases at J; junction bases unmatched: 6. CDR3 sequence: CASSTTLAGTQYF. DNA for the CDR3: TGTGCCAGCAGCACCACTCTAGCGGGGACCCAGTACTTC.

V usage is TRBV27 and J usage is TRBJ2-1, with 11 bases identical to TRBD2. CDR3 length: 15 amino acids. Germline CDR1 MNHEY, CDR2 SMNVEV (reference sequence). J was trimmed by 10 bases and V by 2 bases; bases with no gene match: 7. CDR3 sequence reads: CASSLRLAGTREQFF. In DNA, the CDR3 is TGTGCCAGCAGTTTACGACTAGCGGGGACCCGGGAGCAGTTCTTC.

This chain connects TRBV7-2 to TRBJ1-2; 7 bases match TRBD1. V shed 1 base and J 8 bases; nucleotides not matched to a gene: 4. This CDR3 region has 13 residues. Germline CDR1 reads SGHTA; CDR2 reads FQGNSA. In nucleotides, the CDR3 is TGTGCCAGCAGCTTAGAGGGGGCTCAGGGCTACACCTTC. Translating it yields CASSLEGAQGYTF. Looking up the rest from reference TRBV7-2 and TRBJ1-2 gives the full variable domain: GAGVSQSPSNKVTEKGKDVELRCDPISGHTALYWYRQSLGQGLEFLIYFQGNSAPDKSGLPSDRFSAERTGGSVSTLTIQRTQQEDSAVYLCASSLEGAQGYTFGSGTRLTVV.

This clone was picked up a small number of times. This chain links TRBV10-3 with TRBJ1-5, with no clear D. In germline, CDR1 is ENHRY, CDR2 SYGVKD. Trimming removed 3 bases at V and 8 bases at J, with 14 bases between. This CDR3 has 14 amino acids. CDR3: CAISEGGGLEPQHF. CDR3 nucleotide sequence: TGTGCCATCAGTGAAGGTGGCGGGTTAGAGCCCCAGCATTTT.

The V gene is TRBV10-3, the J gene TRBJ2-1, with 12 bases lining up with TRBD2. The CDR3 has 17 residues. The trim removed 6 bases at V and 4 bases at J, leaving 10 bases unmatched. The V gene's germline CDR1 is ENHRY and CDR2 SYGVKD. CDR3 sequence (DNA): TGTGCCATCAGGCCTAGCGGGGGGGCCGAGGGATACAATGAGCAGTTCTTC. Its translation is CAIRPSGGAEGYNEQFF.

The chain recombines TRBV2 with TRBJ1-2; the D gene is possibly TRBD1 (5 bases). The CDR3 covers 12 residues. Trimming stripped 7 bases from V and 6 bases from J, with 12 bases between. In germline, CDR1 is SNHLY, CDR2 FYNNEI. CDR3 nucleotides: TGTGCCAGCACTCGGGACGAAGATGGCTACACCTTC. This gives the protein CASTRDEDGYTF.

The chain joins TRBV5-1 to TRBJ1-1, with 7 bases that match TRBD1. The trim removed 6 bases at V and 0 bases at J, leaving 8 bases unmatched. The CDR3 contains 15 residues. Germline CDR1 reads SGHRS; CDR2 reads YFSETQ. The CDR3 DNA is TGCGCCAGCACCAGGGGAGGGGGCATGAACACTGAAGCTTTCTTT. Translating it yields CASTRGGGMNTEAFF.